The 25 T cell receptor beta chains below come from one sample, sequenced in a study of CD8 T cells in Susac syndrome. Reverse transcription used roughly 0.5 to 1 ug RNA and random hexamers. TCRdb re-analysed the immunoSEQ multiplex PCR reads in MiXCR, keeping a single row per CDR3 protein. The table lists 110,000 or so distinct CDR3 sequences, 92% of them singletons. The specimen was CD8+ T cells from PBMCs. Every receptor here comes from a human donor in good health.

The chain has TRBV6-6 and TRBJ1-5; TRBD1 aligns across 8 bases. In germline, CDR1 is MNHNY, CDR2 SVGAGI (reference sequence). This CDR3 contains 15 residues. J was trimmed by 5 bases and V by 3 bases; bases with no gene match: 6. This CDR3 is CASSYGDRSDQPQHF. The CDR3 DNA follows: TGTGCCAGCAGTTATGGGGACAGGAGCGATCAGCCCCAGCATTTT.

V gene TRBV6-1 combines with J gene TRBJ1-1; no definite D call. V gave up 1 base and J gave up 5 bases, with 5 bases separating them. The CDR3 runs to 12 residues. Germline V gene data show CDR1 as MNHNS and CDR2 as SASEGT. CDR3 residues: CASSEGWTEAFF. For the CDR3, the DNA is TGTGCCAGCAGTGAAGGCTGGACTGAAGCTTTCTTT.

This chain links TRBV27 with TRBJ2-5; 13 bases map to TRBD2. The CDR3 is 18 amino acids. Trimming at V came to 5 bases and at J to 5 bases, leaving 14 bases not matched to a gene. CDR1 MNHEY and CDR2 SMNVEV come from the germline V gene (reference sequence). The CDR3 here is CASSPGTSGTLLVETQYF. In DNA, the CDR3 is TGTGCCAGCAGTCCGGGGACTAGCGGGACCTTGTTGGTGGAGACCCAGTACTTC.

A single count supports this clonotype. V and J are TRBV27 and TRBJ1-1; D perhaps matches TRBD1 (5 bases). The CDR3 loop spans 15 amino acids. V was cut by 3 bases and J by 5 bases, with 16 bases left in between. Germline V gene lookup returns CDR1 MNHEY and CDR2 SMNVEV (reference sequence). The CDR3 DNA reads TGTGCCAGCAGTTTGGAGGGACTAAGAGGGACTGAAGCTTTCTTT. Encoded protein: CASSLEGLRGTEAFF.

The rearrangement links TRBV2 to TRBJ1-2; TRBD1 matches 12 bases. Germline V gene data show CDR1 as SNHLY and CDR2 as FYNNEI. V trimming: 10 bases; J trimming: 8 bases; junction bases outside the gene matches: 11. The CDR3 consists of 14 residues. This CDR3 is CATIPGQGARGYTF. The CDR3 DNA sequence: TGTGCCACTATCCCGGGACAGGGGGCTAGAGGCTACACCTTC.

The gene calls are TRBV19 and TRBJ1-5; 7 nucleotides agree with TRBD1. The germline gives CDR1 LNHDA, CDR2 SQIVND (reference sequence). There are 14 residues in the CDR3. The V segment lost 8 bases and the J segment 0 bases; nucleotides outside the gene matches: 4. The CDR3 DNA follows: TGTGCCAGTTGGGACAGAGGTAGCAATCAGCCCCAGCATTTT. As protein: CASWDRGSNQPQHF.

The CDR3 region has the DNA TGTGCCAGCAGTTTCCCGGGACTAGAGTTTATGAGCACAGATACGCAGTATTTT. Its translation: CASSFPGLEFMSTDTQYF. The rearrangement links TRBV6-2 or TRBV6-3 to TRBJ2-3, with 8 bases that match TRBD2. V dropped 4 bases and J dropped 0; count of bases not matched to a gene: 12. Germline V gives CDR1 MNHEY, CDR2 SVGEGT. CDR3 length: 18 residues.

The rearrangement joins TRBV10-3 to TRBJ2-2; weak D call: TRBD1 (6 bases). With 6 bases removed from V and 0 bases from J, the gap between germline ends came to 14 bases. Germline-derived CDR1 and CDR2 are ENHRY and SYGVKD. The CDR3 has 16 residues. CDR3 DNA sequence: TGTGCCATCAGACCCGCAGGGACAACGAACACCGGGGAGCTGTTTTTT. It codes for CAIRPAGTTNTGELFF.

This clonotype was detected only once. The rearrangement uses TRBV7-6 and TRBJ2-5, with TRBD2 identical over 7 bases. Germline CDR1 reads SGHVS; CDR2 reads FNYEAQ. The CDR3 is 15 residues long. The trim removed 5 bases at V and 5 bases at J, leaving 11 bases unmatched. The CDR3 region has the DNA TGTGCCAGCAGCCCTATTCGGGAGGTCGGGGAGACCCAGTACTTC. The encoded protein is CASSPIREVGETQYF.

Only one count was recorded for this clonotype. The chain carries TRBV13 and TRBJ2-7; D might be TRBD2 (5 bases). Trimming took off 1 base at V and 2 bases at J, with 18 bases between the two ends. This CDR3 comprises 17 residues. Germline lookup yields CDR1 PRHDT and CDR2 FYEKMQ (reference sequence). Written as DNA, the CDR3 is TGTGCCAGCAGCTTAGTAGTTCGCCATCGGGAAACCTACGAGCAGTACTTC. This codes for CASSLVVRHRETYEQYF. Combining the CDR3 with reference TRBV13 and TRBJ2-7 gives the whole variable domain AAGVIQSPRHLIKEKRETATLKCYPIPRHDTVYWYQQGPGQDPQFLISFYEKMQSDKGSIPDRFSAQQFSDYHSELNMSSLELGDSALYFCASSLVVRHRETYEQYFGPGTRLTVT.

The J gene is TRBJ1-4, the V gene TRBV7-9; 9 nucleotides line up with TRBD1. The CDR3 is 13 residues long. J was trimmed by 8 bases and V by 8 bases; bases with no gene match: 6. Germline loops: CDR1 SEHNR, CDR2 FQNEAQ (reference sequence). The CDR3, as DNA: TGTGCCAGCCGGACAGGGGACGAAGAAAAACTGTTTTTT. Protein sequence: CASRTGDEEKLFF.

The V gene is TRBV3-1, the J gene TRBJ2-1; the D gene is possibly TRBD1 (6 bases). The CDR3 has 12 amino acids. V shed 3 bases and J shed 9 bases, with 9 bases lying between them. CDR1 LGHDT and CDR2 YNNKEL come from the germline V gene (reference sequence). In DNA form, the CDR3 reads TGTGCCAGCAGCCAGACAGGTCTTGAGCAGTTCTTC. Translating it yields CASSQTGLEQFF.

The V gene is TRBV6-6, the J gene TRBJ2-2; tentative D call: TRBD2 (5 bases). V was pared by 6 bases and J by 3 bases, with 14 bases between. CDR1 and CDR2 from the germline V gene are MNHNY and SVGAGI (reference sequence). The CDR3 runs 15 residues. This chain's CDR3 is CASSPALRDTGELFF. CDR3 bases: TGTGCCAGCAGCCCAGCCTTGAGGGACACCGGGGAGCTGTTTTTT.

The V call is TRBV9, the J call TRBJ2-1, with TRBD2 identical over 9 bases. V trimming: 0 bases; J trimming: 0 bases; junction bases outside the gene matches: 1. The CDR3 is made up of 16 amino acids. Germline CDR1 reads SGDLS; CDR2 reads YYNGEE. CDR3: CASSVASGASYNEQFF. For the CDR3, the DNA is TGTGCCAGCAGCGTAGCTAGCGGGGCCTCCTACAATGAGCAGTTCTTC.

The chain uses TRBV28 and TRBJ2-1; D may match TRBD1 or TRBD2 (5 bases each). The CDR3 is 16 residues long. The V gene lost 7 bases and the J gene lost 1 base, with 17 bases spanning the gap. Germline loops: CDR1 MDHEN, CDR2 SYDVKM. The CDR3 loop reads CASNPEGQGSYNEQFF. The CDR3 region has the DNA TGTGCCAGCAACCCAGAGGGGCAGGGATCCTACAATGAGCAGTTCTTC. The entire variable domain, with the rest obtained from reference TRBV28 and TRBJ2-1, is as follows: DVKVTQSSRYLVKRTGEKVFLECVQDMDHENMFWYRQDPGLGLRLIYFSYDVKMKEKGDIPEGYSVSREKKERFSLILESASTNQTSMYLCASNPEGQGSYNEQFFGPGTRLTVL.

The rearrangement links TRBV20-1 to TRBJ1-2; 10 bases line up with TRBD1. Germline CDR1 reads DFQATT; CDR2 reads SNEGSKA (reference sequence). This CDR3 is built from 12 residues. CDR3 sequence (DNA): TGCACTCGAGGACAGGGGGGAGATGGCTACACCTTC. As protein: CTRGQGGDGYTF.

The chain uses TRBV4-3 and TRBJ2-2; the match to TRBD1 covers 8 bases. The CDR3 has 20 residues. Germline V gene lookup returns CDR1 LGHNA and CDR2 YSLEER. J lost 4 bases, V lost 1 base, and 17 bases had no gene match. The CDR3: CASSQVDRGRGRGGTGELFF. CDR3 DNA sequence: TGCGCCAGCAGCCAAGTTGACAGGGGACGGGGCAGGGGAGGCACCGGGGAGCTGTTTTTT.

V gene TRBV20-1 combines with J gene TRBJ1-2; D not resolved. Trimming took off 0 bases at V and 7 bases at J, with 12 bases between the two ends. Germline-derived CDR1 and CDR2 are DFQATT and SNEGSKA (reference sequence). The CDR3 has 13 residues. The CDR3, as DNA: TGCAGTGCTAGAGATCAGAGGGCTAGTGGCTACACCTTC. Amino acids: CSARDQRASGYTF.

The chain employs TRBV18 and TRBJ2-1; the D gene could be TRBD1 or TRBD2 (6 bases each). V dropped 3 bases and J dropped 7 bases, with 13 bases sitting between them. CDR1 is KGHSH and CDR2 is LQKENI in the germline V gene. There are 14 residues in the CDR3. CDR3 residues: CASSPSPGANEQFF. The CDR3 DNA follows: TGTGCCAGCTCACCCTCTCCGGGGGCAAATGAGCAGTTCTTC.

The chain is built from TRBV12-3 or TRBV12-4 and TRBJ1-3, with D unresolved. V was clipped by 6 bases and J by 4 bases, with 19 bases between them. This CDR3 has 16 amino acids. CDR3 residues: CASSPMGPLGGNTIYF. In DNA, the CDR3 is TGTGCCAGCAGCCCCATGGGTCCCCTGGGAGGAAACACCATATATTTT.

CDR3 region: CASSPERTGGLNGYTF. CDR3 in DNA: TGTGCCAGCAGCCCCGAAAGGACAGGGGGCTTGAATGGCTACACCTTC. The chain combines TRBV3-1 with TRBJ1-2; TRBD1 matches at 11 bases. Trimming at V came to 4 bases and at J to 6 bases, leaving 10 bases not matched to a gene. The CDR3 spans 16 residues. Germline loops: CDR1 LGHDT, CDR2 YNNKEL (reference sequence). Full variable domain (remainder filled in from reference TRBV3-1 and TRBJ1-2): DTAVSQTPKYLVTQMGNDKSIKCEQNLGHDTMYWYKQDSKKFLKIMFSYNNKELIINETVPNRFSPKSPDKAHLNLHINSLELGDSAVYFCASSPERTGGLNGYTFGSGTRLTVV.

The genes are TRBV6-5 and TRBJ1-2, with TRBD1 matching over 10 bases. The CDR3 has 15 amino acids. From germline, CDR1 is MNHEY and CDR2 SVGAGI. The V segment lost 2 bases and the J segment 4 bases; nucleotides outside the gene matches: 4. CDR3 in amino acids: CASSYAGTGAYGYTF. DNA of the CDR3: TGTGCCAGCAGTTACGCCGGGACAGGGGCCTATGGCTACACCTTC.

The chain combines TRBV20-1 with TRBJ1-5; tentatively, D is TRBD1 (6 bases). Deletions cut 3 bases from V and 2 bases from J, with 11 bases between. CDR1 DFQATT and CDR2 SNEGSKA come from the germline V gene (reference sequence). This CDR3 contains 14 residues. CDR3 DNA sequence: TGCAGTGCTAGGAGGGCAGGGGGCAATCAGCCCCAGCATTTT. Translation: CSARRAGGNQPQHF.

The gene calls are TRBV7-9 and TRBJ2-1; 7 positions agree with TRBD1. Trimming cost V 5 bases and J 2 bases; bases outside gene matches: 9. CDR1 is SEHNR and CDR2 is FQNEAQ in the germline V gene (reference sequence). The CDR3 is 16 amino acids. CDR3 residues: CASSLRLGQTYNEQFF. As DNA, the CDR3 is TGTGCCAGCAGCCTGCGGCTGGGACAGACCTACAATGAGCAGTTCTTC.

CDR3 nucleotides: TGTGCCAGCAGCGTAGACGGGGACGGCTACACCTTC. It is translated as CASSVDGDGYTF. The chain uses TRBV9 and TRBJ1-2; a possible D gene is TRBD1 (5 bases). CDR3 length equals 12 residues. The V gene lost 0 bases and the J gene lost 8 bases, with 8 bases spanning the gap. Per germline, CDR1 SGDLS and CDR2 YYNGEE. The variable domain in full, completed from reference TRBV9 and TRBJ1-2, reads DSGVTQTPKHLITATGQRVTLRCSPRSGDLSVYWYQQSLDQGLQFLIQYYNGEERAKGNILERFSAQQFPDLHSELNLSSLELGDSALYFCASSVDGDGYTFGSGTRLTVV.